The 23 T cell receptor beta chains in this list originate from one sample, sequenced in a study of T cell repertoires in cytomegalovirus infection. TCRdb recomputed calls from the reads with MiXCR, one row per CDR3 protein. The profile shows about 190,000 distinct CDR3 sequences, 25% to 30% of them singletons. Sequenced: PBMCs. Receptors originate from a human donor in good health (CMV status not recorded). Some clones in this sample may be carry-over from other donors' samples.

The chain joins TRBV27 to TRBJ1-1, with D maybe TRBD1 (6 bases). From germline, CDR1 is MNHEY and CDR2 SMNVEV (reference sequence). V was pared by 7 bases and J by 4 bases, with 22 bases between. This CDR3 has 16 amino acids. The CDR3 DNA sequence: TGTGCCAGCAAGGGTTTGCAGGGGCGGCGGGGCACTGAAGCTTTCTTT. Amino acids: CASKGLQGRRGTEAFF.

This clonotype was found a few times. The gene calls are TRBV5-5 and TRBJ2-3, with TRBD2 identical over 9 bases. The ends lost 4 bases at V and 4 bases at J; junction bases unmatched: 13. The CDR3 is 17 amino acids. Germline values: CDR1 SGHKS, CDR2 YYEKEE (reference sequence). The CDR3 nucleotides are TGTGCCAGCAGCGCACGGGGCGGGGGGGGCCAGGCAGATACGCAGTATTTT. Amino acid sequence: CASSARGGGGQADTQYF.

This clonotype was seen many times. This sequence joins TRBV7-8 and TRBJ1-1; TRBD1 is a possible D gene (6 bases). Per germline, CDR1 SGHVS and CDR2 FQNEAQ. The CDR3 has 13 residues. Trimming stripped 5 bases from V and 1 base from J, with 8 bases between. CDR3 region: CASSAQGNTEAFF. The DNA of the CDR3 is TGTGCCAGCAGCGCACAGGGGAACACTGAAGCTTTCTTT.

This clonotype was picked up a small number of times. CDR3 bases: TGTGCCAGCAGTTACTTTCCTAATCCCAACTATGGCTACACCTTC. This gives the protein CASSYFPNPNYGYTF. The rearrangement uses TRBV6-5 and TRBJ1-2; no clear D. V dropped 1 base and J dropped 2 bases, with 11 bases sitting between them. The CDR3 runs to 15 residues. CDR1 and CDR2 (germline): MNHEY, SVGAGI.

This clonotype came up many times. The rearrangement links TRBV7-2 to TRBJ1-2; 7 positions agree with TRBD1. The ends lost 6 bases at V and 3 bases at J; junction bases unmatched: 7. The CDR3 sequence is 14 residues long. Looked up from germline, CDR1 is SGHTA and CDR2 is FQGNSA. The CDR3 DNA follows: TGTGCCAGCAGTCCCGGGACAGCTCACTATGGCTACACCTTC. It yields the protein CASSPGTAHYGYTF.

The chain joins TRBV7-2 to TRBJ2-7; either TRBD1 or TRBD2 may fit D (6 bases each). The ends were cut back, 5 bases at V and 7 bases at J, with 18 bases in the middle. The CDR3 has 14 residues. CDR1 is SGHTA, CDR2 FQGNSA, per germline. CDR3 nucleotide sequence: TGTGCCAGCAGCCACAGGCCCTTAGGGGGGGAGCAGTACTTC. It specifies CASSHRPLGGEQYF.

This clonotype was observed a handful of times. The chain couples TRBV11-2 to TRBJ1-4; unclear D gene. V lost 3 bases and J 7 bases, leaving 12 bases between the germline ends. Germline V lookup: CDR1 SGHAT, CDR2 FQNNGV. CDR3 length: 14 amino acids. The CDR3 sequence: CASSFQRDSEKLFF. The CDR3 DNA reads TGTGCCAGCAGCTTCCAGAGGGATAGTGAAAAACTGTTTTTT.

The rearrangement joins TRBV5-1 to TRBJ1-5; possibly TRBD1 for D (5 bases). Germline lookup yields CDR1 SGHRS and CDR2 YFSETQ. Trimming took off 1 base at V and 2 bases at J, with 16 bases between the two ends. The CDR3 spans 17 residues. The CDR3 is CASSLKVWGRCNQPQHF. Written as DNA, the CDR3 is TGCGCCAGCAGCTTGAAGGTCTGGGGGAGGTGCAATCAGCCCCAGCATTTT.

This clonotype has a count of ten or more. V gene TRBV7-2 combines with J gene TRBJ1-4, with TRBD1 matching 7 bases. The J segment lost 7 bases and the V segment lost 1 base, leaving 6 bases of the junction unmatched. CDR3 length equals 15 residues. Germline loops: CDR1 SGHTA, CDR2 FQGNSA. CDR3: CASSLGGTASEKLFF. The CDR3 DNA reads as TGTGCCAGCAGCTTAGGTGGGACAGCCTCTGAAAAACTGTTTTTT.

This clonotype has ten or more counts. This chain uses TRBV5-1 with TRBJ1-1; 7 bases fit TRBD1. This CDR3 is 14 amino acids long. CDR1 is SGHRS, CDR2 YFSETQ, per germline. The junction had 6 bases not matched to a gene; V was cut back by 0 bases and J by 7 bases. The CDR3 is CASSLVQGQGEAFF. The CDR3 DNA follows: TGCGCCAGCAGCTTGGTACAGGGGCAAGGTGAAGCTTTCTTT.

The chain has TRBV19 and TRBJ2-1; no clear D gene. V lost 1 base to trimming and J lost 3 bases, with 4 bases between them. The germline gives CDR1 LNHDA, CDR2 SQIVND (reference sequence). This CDR3 has 13 residues. CDR3 in DNA: TGTGCCAGTAGTATAGTCCTCTACAATGAGCAGTTCTTC. It yields the protein CASSIVLYNEQFF.

V is TRBV20-1 and J is TRBJ1-5, with no clear D. Germline V lookup: CDR1 DFQATT, CDR2 SNEGSKA (reference sequence). V was shortened by 4 bases and J by 11 bases, with 18 bases between the two germline ends. This CDR3 is built from 13 residues. This CDR3 reads CSAMVTASCSQHF. The CDR3 coding sequence is TGCAGTGCTATGGTAACGGCCTCGTGCTCCCAGCATTTT.

Concerning this clonotype itself: The junction and the germline gene differ at one end; a read error may be behind it. The V and J genes are TRBV7-2 and TRBJ2-1; D possibly corresponds to TRBD1 (7 bases). CDR1 and CDR2 (germline): SGHTA, FQGNSA. The CDR3 sequence is 15 residues long. This CDR3 is CANSPGGQGGNEQFF. CDR3 in DNA: TGTGCCAACAGCCCCGGGGGCCAGGGGGGTAATGAGCAGTTCTTC.

The V call is TRBV6-2 or TRBV6-3, the J call TRBJ2-1; no reliable D call. The CDR3 has 16 amino acids. CDR1 and CDR2 from the germline V gene are MNHEY and SVGEGT. V gave up 11 bases and J gave up 7 bases, with 27 bases separating them. Here the CDR3 DNA reads TGTGCCTCAACGGACCCCAATTTCGGCACAGCAAATGAGCAGTTCTTC. Translated: CASTDPNFGTANEQFF.

This chain joins TRBV4-1 and TRBJ2-1; the D call may be TRBD1 or TRBD2 (5 bases each). V was pared by 0 bases and J by 2 bases, with 17 bases between. Germline assignment: CDR1 MGHRA and CDR2 YSYEKL. This CDR3 is 18 amino acids long. Here the CDR3 reads CASSQDPGGGGPYNEQFF. CDR3 coding DNA: TGCGCCAGCAGCCAAGACCCTGGGGGTGGGGGTCCCTACAATGAGCAGTTCTTC.

The chain has TRBV12-3 or TRBV12-4 and TRBJ1-5, with D tentatively TRBD1 (5 bases). The CDR3 loop spans 15 amino acids. V dropped 3 bases and J dropped 0 bases, with 9 bases sitting between them. This chain's CDR3 is CASSFSGNSNQPQHF. CDR3 nucleotides: TGTGCCAGCAGTTTTTCAGGGAATAGCAATCAGCCCCAGCATTTT.

This clonotype was observed a handful of times. The chain recombines TRBV29-1 with TRBJ1-1; TRBD1 might be the D (5 bases). The germline gives CDR1 SQVTM, CDR2 ANQGSEA. This CDR3 is 14 amino acids long. V gave up 4 bases and J gave up 5 bases, with 17 bases separating them. The CDR3 region is CSVVGRLSRTEAFF. CDR3 nucleotide sequence: TGCAGCGTTGTGGGACGCCTCTCTAGAACTGAAGCTTTCTTT. Full variable domain (outside the CDR3, taken from reference TRBV29-1 and TRBJ1-1): SAVISQKPSRDICQRGTSLTIQCQVDSQVTMMFWYRQQPGQSLTLIATANQGSEATYESGFVIDKFPISRPNLTFSTLTVSNMSPEDSSIYLCSVVGRLSRTEAFFGQGTRLTVV.

This chain links TRBV20-1 with TRBJ1-1; D ambiguous. V was trimmed by 3 bases and J by 5 bases, leaving 10 bases between them. Germline V gene data show CDR1 as DFQATT and CDR2 as SNEGSKA (reference sequence). The CDR3 covers 12 residues. In DNA, the CDR3 is TGCAGTGCTAGGATGGAATTTACTGAAGCTTTCTTT. Its protein is CSARMEFTEAFF.

The rearrangement joins TRBV11-2 to TRBJ2-7, with a weak D call TRBD1 (7 bases). The length of the CDR3 is 13 residues. Deletions cut 5 bases from V and 2 bases from J, with 10 bases between. Germline CDR1 SGHAT, CDR2 FQNNGV. The CDR3 spells CASSQGGPYEQYF. The CDR3 region has the DNA TGTGCCAGCAGCCAGGGGGGCCCCTACGAGCAGTACTTC.

This clonotype was recorded many times. The chain combines TRBV7-2 with TRBJ1-2; 8 bases line up with TRBD1. The germline V gene has CDR1 SGHTA and CDR2 FQGNSA. This CDR3 is 17 amino acids long. Trimming removed 0 bases from V and 0 bases from J; junction bases left unmatched: 6. The CDR3 here is CASSLAPGQVSNYGYTF. As DNA, the CDR3 is TGTGCCAGCAGCTTAGCCCCGGGACAGGTCTCTAACTATGGCTACACCTTC. Supplemented by reference TRBV7-2 and TRBJ1-2, the full variable domain reads GAGVSQSPSNKVTEKGKDVELRCDPISGHTALYWYRQSLGQGLEFLIYFQGNSAPDKSGLPSDRFSAERTGGSVSTLTIQRTQQEDSAVYLCASSLAPGQVSNYGYTFGSGTRLTVV.

The chain uses TRBV6-2 or TRBV6-3 and TRBJ2-3; D remains ambiguous. CDR1 is MNHEY and CDR2 is SVGEGT in the germline V gene. This CDR3 region has 13 residues. Trimming removed 0 bases from V and 7 bases from J, with 8 bases in between. The DNA of the CDR3 is TGTGCCAGCAGTTACTCTTTCGACCATACGCAGTATTTT. It codes for CASSYSFDHTQYF.

The chain links TRBV25-1 to TRBJ2-7, with D tentatively TRBD1 (5 bases). Trimming took off 2 bases at V and 0 bases at J, with 11 bases between the two ends. The CDR3 length is 15 residues. Per the germline V gene, CDR1 is MGHDK and CDR2 is SYGVNS. The CDR3: CASSESQGSSYEQYF. In DNA, the CDR3 is TGTGCCAGCAGTGAAAGCCAGGGTAGCTCCTACGAGCAGTACTTC.

This clonotype was observed a few times. The chain couples TRBV29-1 to TRBJ2-5; 7 bases fit TRBD2. Germline CDR1 SQVTM, CDR2 ANQGSEA. The CDR3 totals 14 residues. CDR3 in DNA: TGCAGTTTGACCTTCGCGGGGGTTCATGGGACCCAGTACTTC. The encoded protein is CSLTFAGVHGTQYF.